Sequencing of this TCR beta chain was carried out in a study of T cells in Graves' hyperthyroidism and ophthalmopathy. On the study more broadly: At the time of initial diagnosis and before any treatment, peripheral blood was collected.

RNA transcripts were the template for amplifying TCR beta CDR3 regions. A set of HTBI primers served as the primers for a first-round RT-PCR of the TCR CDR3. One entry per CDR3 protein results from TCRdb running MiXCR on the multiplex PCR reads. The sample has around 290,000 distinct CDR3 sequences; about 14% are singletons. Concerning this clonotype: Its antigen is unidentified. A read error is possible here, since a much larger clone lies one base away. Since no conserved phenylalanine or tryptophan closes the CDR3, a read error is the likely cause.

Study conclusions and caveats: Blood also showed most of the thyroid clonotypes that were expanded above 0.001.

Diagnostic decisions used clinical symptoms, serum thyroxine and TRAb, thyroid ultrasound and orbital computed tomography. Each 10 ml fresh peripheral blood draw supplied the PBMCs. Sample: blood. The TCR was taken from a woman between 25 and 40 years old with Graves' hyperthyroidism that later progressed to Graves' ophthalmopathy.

CDR3 in amino acids: CASSYYPPPQETQYL. In DNA form, the CDR3 reads TGTGCCAGCAGTTACTATCCACCACCCCAAGAGACCCAGTACCTC. The chain carries TRBV6-5 and TRBJ2-5; D is unresolved. V lost 1 base and J lost 1, with 10 bases in between. The V gene's germline CDR1 is MNHEY and CDR2 SVGAGI. The CDR3 loop spans 15 amino acids.